This TCR beta chain was recorded in a study of CD4 T cells in relation to SARS-CoV-2 and coronaviruses. Looking at the study overall: TCR beta CDR3s were sequenced after roughly 10-day antigen culture of PBMCs. Shared crossreactive spike epitopes were mapped to their HLA restriction. Negative control cultures got HIV-1 Nef peptides or no peptide.

CD4+ T cells from unexposed donors were obtained before the COVID-19 pandemic (2011-2018). The cells were cultured for about 10 days before CD4+ T cells were isolated. Testing used SARS-CoV-2 S/N and four cold-coronavirus spikes on unexposed-donor CD4+ T cells, cells permitting. Notes on this clone: Its matching antigen is unknown.

V lost 2 bases and J lost 0, with 16 bases in between. CDR3 length: 16 residues. The germline gives CDR1 GTSNPN, CDR2 SVGIG (reference sequence). Repertoires were generated with immunoSEQ multiplex PCR, while TCRdb's copy carries only in-frame clones and drops some. This table has 16,000 or so clones, roughly 80% appearing once. Sequenced input: CD4+ T cells from PBMCs, cultured in vitro. This clonotype was sampled from a human donor in good health. This chain connects TRBV30 to TRBJ2-5; tentatively, D is TRBD1 (5 bases). The CDR3 reads CAWSPRQRRYQETQYF. CDR3 DNA: TGTGCCTGGAGTCCACGACAGCGACGGTACCAAGAGACCCAGTACTTC.